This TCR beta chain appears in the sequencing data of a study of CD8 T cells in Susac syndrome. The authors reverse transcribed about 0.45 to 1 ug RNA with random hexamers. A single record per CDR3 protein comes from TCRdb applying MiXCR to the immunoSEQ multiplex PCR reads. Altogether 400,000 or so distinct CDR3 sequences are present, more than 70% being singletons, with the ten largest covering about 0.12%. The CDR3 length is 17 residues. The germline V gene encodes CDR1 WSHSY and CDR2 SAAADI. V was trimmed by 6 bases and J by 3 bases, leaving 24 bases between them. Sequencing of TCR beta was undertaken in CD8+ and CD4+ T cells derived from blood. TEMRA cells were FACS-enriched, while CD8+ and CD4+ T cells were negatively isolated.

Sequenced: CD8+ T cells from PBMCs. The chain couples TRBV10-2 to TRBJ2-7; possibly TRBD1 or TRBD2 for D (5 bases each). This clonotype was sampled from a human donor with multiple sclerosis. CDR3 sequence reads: CASRGMTEEGGFYEQYF. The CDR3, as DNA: TGCGCCAGCAGGGGGATGACAGAAGAAGGAGGTTTCTACGAGCAGTACTTC.